Presented here are 23 T cell receptor beta chains from one specimen sequenced in a study of blood T cell repertoires in COVID-19. Sequencing was performed with immunoSEQ multiplex PCR; in TCRdb, only in-frame clones are kept and a portion is missing. The sample yields 200,000 to 250,000 clones, 80% seen once. Sample: peripheral blood. All receptors derive from a human donor in a cohort sampled during active COVID-19.

This clone was observed a few times. The V gene is TRBV5-8, the J gene TRBJ2-5; no firm D call. This CDR3 is 15 amino acids long. The V and J ends lost 0 bases and 0 bases respectively, with 9 bases between them. Germline CDR1 SGHTS, CDR2 YDEGEE. CDR3 amino acids: CASSLGHPYQETQYF. The CDR3 DNA reads as TGTGCCAGCAGCTTGGGACACCCGTACCAAGAGACCCAGTACTTC. Drawing the rest from reference TRBV5-8 and TRBJ2-5, the complete variable domain is EAGVTQSPTHLIKTRGQQATLRCSPISGHTSVYWYQQALGLGLQFLLWYDEGEERNRGNFPPRFSGRQFPNYSSELNVNALELEDSALYLCASSLGHPYQETQYFGPGTRLLVL.

This clone was observed a single time. V usage is TRBV6-1 and J usage is TRBJ2-7; 11 bases align to TRBD1. The CDR3 has 17 residues. With 1 base clipped from V and 3 bases from J, the junction kept 8 bases outside the gene matches. In germline, CDR1 is MNHNS, CDR2 SASEGT. The CDR3 region has the DNA TGTGCCAGCAGTGAAGGCGGCTGGGACAGGGGGGACTACGAGCAGTACTTC. Protein: CASSEGGWDRGDYEQYF.

The CDR3: CASSLAGTPYNEQFF. The CDR3 DNA follows: TGCGCCAGCAGCTTGGCTGGGACTCCCTACAATGAGCAGTTCTTC. The chain recombines TRBV5-1 with TRBJ2-1; D might be TRBD2 (6 bases). Germline V CDR1 and CDR2: SGHRS, YFSETQ. CDR3 length equals 15 residues. V shed 0 bases and J shed 2 bases, with 9 bases lying between them.

The gene calls are TRBV6-5 and TRBJ1-2; D unresolved. The CDR3 runs 12 residues. In germline, CDR1 is MNHEY, CDR2 SVGAGI. V lost 2 bases and J 6 bases, leaving 7 bases between the germline ends. This CDR3 reads CASSYLGNGYTF. The CDR3 bases are TGTGCCAGCAGTTACCTAGGTAATGGCTACACCTTC.

The V gene is TRBV4-2, the J gene TRBJ2-7; D perhaps matches TRBD1 (6 bases). This CDR3 contains 15 residues. V dropped 1 base and J dropped 3 bases, with 13 bases sitting between them. From germline, CDR1 is LGHNA and CDR2 YNFKEQ. This CDR3 is CASSQGETGSYEQYF. The DNA of the CDR3 is TGTGCCAGCAGCCAAGGGGAGACAGGAAGCTACGAGCAGTACTTC.

This clone was observed a handful of times. The CDR3 loop reads CASSDSAWNTEAFF. The CDR3 DNA is TGTGCCAGCAGTGACTCGGCCTGGAACACTGAAGCTTTCTTT. The chain joins TRBV6-4 to TRBJ1-1; D gene ambiguous. Germline lookup yields CDR1 MRHNA and CDR2 SNTAGT. Between the trimmed V and J ends, which lost 0 bases and 1 base, there was a span of 6 bases. The CDR3 loop spans 14 amino acids.

V gene TRBV2 combines with J gene TRBJ1-5; D is perhaps TRBD1 (5 bases). The CDR3 length is 14 residues. The germline V and J ends were trimmed by 5 bases and 4 bases, with 12 bases remaining between them. Per germline, CDR1 SNHLY and CDR2 FYNNEI. The DNA for the CDR3 is TGTGCCAGCAGTCCCCAGGGCACTAATCAGCCCCAGCATTTT. It specifies CASSPQGTNQPQHF. The complete variable domain, with remaining parts taken from reference TRBV2 and TRBJ1-5, reads EPEVTQTPSHQVTQMGQEVILRCVPISNHLYFYWYRQILGQKVEFLVSFYNNEISEKSEIFDDQFSVERPDGSNFTLKIRSTKLEDSAMYFCASSPQGTNQPQHFGDGTRLSIL.

This chain joins TRBV2 and TRBJ1-6, with D hard to call. CDR1 is SNHLY and CDR2 is FYNNEI in the germline V gene. This CDR3 comprises 16 residues. Trimming pared 3 bases from V and 1 base from J, leaving 10 bases between. Here the CDR3 DNA reads TGTGCCAGCAGTGATGGAGGCGCGTCCTATAATTCACCCCTCCACTTT. Protein product: CASSDGGASYNSPLHF.

The chain uses TRBV6-5 and TRBJ2-2, with D unclear. The CDR3 length is 16 residues. Trimming cost V 4 bases and J 2 bases, with 14 bases left between them. The germline gives CDR1 MNHEY, CDR2 SVGAGI. The CDR3 bases are TGTGCCAGCAGTTCCCTCGGAGTAACTAACACCGGGGAGCTGTTTTTT. Residues: CASSSLGVTNTGELFF.

The table lists this clone with a few counts. The chain employs TRBV24-1 and TRBJ1-2; 7 bases are shared with TRBD1. CDR1 is KGHDR, CDR2 SFDVKD, per germline. This CDR3 comprises 14 residues. With V trimmed by 3 bases and J by 1 base, 1 base remained unmatched. The CDR3 DNA is TGTGCCACCAGTGATCGACAGGGTAACTATGGCTACACCTTC. Translated: CATSDRQGNYGYTF.

The chain is built from TRBV19 and TRBJ2-7; TRBD2 matches at 7 bases. The CDR3 consists of 13 residues. The germline V gene has CDR1 LNHDA and CDR2 SQIVND (reference sequence). Losses at the gene ends were 5 bases for V and 5 bases for J; bases not matched to a gene: 6. CDR3 sequence reads: CASSHPAGNEQYF. The CDR3 nucleotides read TGTGCCAGTAGTCACCCAGCGGGAAACGAGCAGTACTTC. Complete variable domain (other parts from reference TRBV19 and TRBJ2-7): DGGITQSPKYLFRKEGQNVTLSCEQNLNHDAMYWYRQDPGQGLRLIYYSQIVNDFQKGDIAEGYSVSREKKESFPLTVTSAQKNPTAFYLCASSHPAGNEQYFGPGTRLTVT.

The chain employs TRBV29-1 and TRBJ1-2; D possibly corresponds to TRBD1 (6 bases). Trimming took 0 bases from V and 4 from J, leaving 12 bases between them. This CDR3 is 14 amino acids long. Germline CDR1 is SQVTM and CDR2 is ANQGSEA. The CDR3 bases are TGCAGCGTTGAAGACCAGGGGATAGCCTATGGCTACACCTTC. Protein: CSVEDQGIAYGYTF.

V is TRBV30 and J is TRBJ1-2; D is uncertain. The germline V gene encodes CDR1 GTSNPN and CDR2 SVGIG (reference sequence). V was cut by 1 base and J by 8 bases, with 8 bases left in between. The length of the CDR3 is 11 residues. The CDR3 DNA reads as TGTGCCTGGAGTGCGGGCGGGGGCTACACCTTC. Its protein product is CAWSAGGGYTF.

J is TRBJ2-7 and V is TRBV5-6; 7 bases are a match to TRBD1. V was clipped by 3 bases and J by 0 bases; unmatched bases: 3. CDR3 length equals 14 residues. Germline values: CDR1 SGHDT, CDR2 YYEEEE. The CDR3 DNA sequence: TGTGCCAGCAGCTCAGGGGGTGGCTCCTACGAGCAGTACTTC. As protein: CASSSGGGSYEQYF.

The chain has TRBV5-4 and TRBJ2-5, with 10 nucleotides matching TRBD2. CDR1 and CDR2 (germline): SGHNT, YYREEE (reference sequence). The CDR3 consists of 17 residues. Unmatched junction bases numbered 14, after V lost 5 bases and J lost 4 bases. As DNA, the CDR3 is TGTGCCAGCAGGCCTTGGGTAGGGGCTAGCGGGAGAGAGACCCAGTACTTC. Translating it yields CASRPWVGASGRETQYF. Full variable domain (remainder filled in from reference TRBV5-4 and TRBJ2-5): ETGVTQSPTHLIKTRGQQVTLRCSSQSGHNTVSWYQQALGQGPQFIFQYYREEENGRGNFPPRFSGLQFPNYSSELNVNALELDDSALYLCASRPWVGASGRETQYFGPGTRLLVL.

V usage is TRBV19 and J usage is TRBJ2-7; the match to TRBD1 covers 7 bases. Germline V gene data show CDR1 as LNHDA and CDR2 as SQIVND (reference sequence). V lost 7 bases and J lost 0; bases outside the gene matches: 9. This CDR3 has 15 amino acids. The CDR3, as DNA: TGTGCCAGTAATAACAGGGGCGACGTCTCCTACGAGCAGTACTTC. This codes for CASNNRGDVSYEQYF. Based on the CDR3 plus reference TRBV19 and TRBJ2-7, the full variable domain is DGGITQSPKYLFRKEGQNVTLSCEQNLNHDAMYWYRQDPGQGLRLIYYSQIVNDFQKGDIAEGYSVSREKKESFPLTVTSAQKNPTAFYLCASNNRGDVSYEQYFGPGTRLTVT.

V gene TRBV5-6 combines with J gene TRBJ2-1; D may be TRBD2 (5 bases). V was clipped by 0 bases and J by 8 bases, with 9 bases between them. The CDR3 has 13 amino acids. Germline CDR1 reads SGHDT; CDR2 reads YYEEEE. The CDR3 DNA follows: TGTGCCAGCAGCTTGGTGGAGGTTGATGAGCAGTTCTTC. Amino acids: CASSLVEVDEQFF.

This rearrangement joins TRBV29-1 to TRBJ1-5; 10 positions match TRBD1. V was pared by 4 bases and J by 6 bases, with 0 bases of the junction left unmatched. The CDR3 is 12 amino acids. Germline CDR1 reads SQVTM; CDR2 reads ANQGSEA. This chain's CDR3 is CSVGTGGQPQHF. In DNA, the CDR3 is TGCAGCGTTGGGACAGGGGGTCAGCCCCAGCATTTT.

V is TRBV10-3 and J is TRBJ2-5; possible D gene TRBD2, 5 bases. In germline, CDR1 is ENHRY, CDR2 SYGVKD. CDR3 length equals 14 residues. V lost 3 bases to trimming and J lost 2 bases, with 10 bases between them. CDR3 residues: CAISDGDYQETQYF. The CDR3 DNA sequence: TGTGCCATCAGTGACGGAGACTATCAAGAGACCCAGTACTTC.

This clone was seen only a few times. The J gene is TRBJ2-5, the V gene TRBV5-6, with D uncertain. CDR3 length: 13 residues. V dropped 5 bases and J dropped 2 bases, with 10 bases sitting between them. Germline-derived CDR1 and CDR2 are SGHDT and YYEEEE. CDR3 in amino acids: CASRAELQETQYF. In DNA form, the CDR3 reads TGTGCCAGCAGAGCAGAACTACAAGAGACCCAGTACTTC.

This chain uses TRBV5-4 with TRBJ1-4; D gene unclear. The CDR3 is 14 residues long. The V and J ends lost 0 bases and 8 bases respectively, with 11 bases between them. Germline CDR1 reads SGHNT; CDR2 reads YYREEE (reference sequence). CDR3 coding DNA: TGTGCCAGCAGCTTGGCTAGCCAAGAGGAAAAACTGTTTTTT. Its translation is CASSLASQEEKLFF. Full variable domain (remainder filled in from reference TRBV5-4 and TRBJ1-4): ETGVTQSPTHLIKTRGQQVTLRCSSQSGHNTVSWYQQALGQGPQFIFQYYREEENGRGNFPPRFSGLQFPNYSSELNVNALELDDSALYLCASSLASQEEKLFFGSGTQLSVL.

This sequence joins TRBV6-1 and TRBJ2-7; TRBD2 might be the D (6 bases). V was shortened by 1 base and J by 3 bases, with 13 bases between the two germline ends. The CDR3 has 15 amino acids. The germline V gene encodes CDR1 MNHNS and CDR2 SASEGT. For the CDR3, the DNA is TGTGCCAGCAGTGAAGAAAGGAGGGGACGCTACGAGCAGTACTTC. As protein: CASSEERRGRYEQYF.

A single count supports this clone. The DNA of the CDR3 is TGTGCCAGCAGTCCAATTAGAGGGACTAGCGGAAGCACAGATACGCAGTATTTT. It yields the protein CASSPIRGTSGSTDTQYF. The gene calls are TRBV28 and TRBJ2-3; 11 nucleotides line up with TRBD2. Germline values: CDR1 MDHEN, CDR2 SYDVKM. With 5 bases clipped from V and 0 bases from J, the junction kept 10 bases outside the gene matches. This CDR3 has 18 amino acids.